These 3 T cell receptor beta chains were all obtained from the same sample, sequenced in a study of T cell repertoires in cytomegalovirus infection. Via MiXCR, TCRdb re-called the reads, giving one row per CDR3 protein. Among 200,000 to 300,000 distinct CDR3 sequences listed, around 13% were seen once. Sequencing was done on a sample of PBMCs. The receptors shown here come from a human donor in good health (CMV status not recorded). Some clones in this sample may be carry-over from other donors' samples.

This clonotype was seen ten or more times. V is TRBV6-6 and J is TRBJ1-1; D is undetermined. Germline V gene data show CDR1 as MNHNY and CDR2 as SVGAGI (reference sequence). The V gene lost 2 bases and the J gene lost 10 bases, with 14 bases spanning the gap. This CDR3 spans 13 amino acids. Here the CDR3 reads CASSYRGVGGAFF. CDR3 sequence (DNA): TGTGCCAGCAGTTACCGTGGGGTGGGTGGAGCTTTCTTT.

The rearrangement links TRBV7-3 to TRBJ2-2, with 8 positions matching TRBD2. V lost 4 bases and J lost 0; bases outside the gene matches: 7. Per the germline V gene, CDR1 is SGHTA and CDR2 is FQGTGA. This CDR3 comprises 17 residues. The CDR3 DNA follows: TGTGCCAGCAGCTCCAGGGTAGCGGGGTCGAACACCGGGGAGCTGTTTTTT. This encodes CASSSRVAGSNTGELFF.

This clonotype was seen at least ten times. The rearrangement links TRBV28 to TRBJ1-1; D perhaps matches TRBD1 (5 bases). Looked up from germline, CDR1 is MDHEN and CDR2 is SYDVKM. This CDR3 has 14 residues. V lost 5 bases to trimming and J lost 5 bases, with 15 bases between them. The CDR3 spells CASSLIGGRTEAFF. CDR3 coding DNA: TGTGCCAGCAGTCTGATTGGGGGGAGGACTGAAGCTTTCTTT.